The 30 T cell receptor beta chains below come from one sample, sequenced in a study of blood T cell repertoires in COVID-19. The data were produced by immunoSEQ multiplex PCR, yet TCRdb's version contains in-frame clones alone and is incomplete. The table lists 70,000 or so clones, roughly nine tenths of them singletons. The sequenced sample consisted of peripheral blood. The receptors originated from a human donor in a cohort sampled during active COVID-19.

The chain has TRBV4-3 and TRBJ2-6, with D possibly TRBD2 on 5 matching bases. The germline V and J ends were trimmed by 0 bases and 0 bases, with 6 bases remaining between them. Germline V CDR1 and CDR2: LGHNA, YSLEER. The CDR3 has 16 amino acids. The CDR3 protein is CASSQDAGSGANVLTF. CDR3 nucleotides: TGCGCCAGCAGCCAAGATGCGGGCTCTGGGGCCAACGTCCTGACTTTC.

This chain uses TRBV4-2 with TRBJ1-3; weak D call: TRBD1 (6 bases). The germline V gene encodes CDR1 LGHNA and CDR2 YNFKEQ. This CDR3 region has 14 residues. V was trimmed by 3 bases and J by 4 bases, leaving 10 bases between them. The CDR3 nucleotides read TGTGCCAGCAGCCATTCAGGGGCAGGAAACACCATATATTTT. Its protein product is CASSHSGAGNTIYF.

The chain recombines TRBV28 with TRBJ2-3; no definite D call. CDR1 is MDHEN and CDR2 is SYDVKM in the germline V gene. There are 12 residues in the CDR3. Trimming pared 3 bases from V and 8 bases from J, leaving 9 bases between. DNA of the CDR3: TGTGCCAGCAGTTTCGTGCCGGGTACGCAGTATTTT. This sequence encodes CASSFVPGTQYF. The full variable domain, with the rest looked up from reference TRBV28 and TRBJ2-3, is DVKVTQSSRYLVKRTGEKVFLECVQDMDHENMFWYRQDPGLGLRLIYFSYDVKMKEKGDIPEGYSVSREKKERFSLILESASTNQTSMYLCASSFVPGTQYFGPGTRLTVL.

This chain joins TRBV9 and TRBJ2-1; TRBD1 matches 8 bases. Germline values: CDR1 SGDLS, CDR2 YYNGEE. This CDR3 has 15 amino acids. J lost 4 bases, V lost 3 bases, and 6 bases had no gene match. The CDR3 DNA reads TGTGCCAGCAGCGCCCAGGGGGCGTATTACAATGAGCAGTTCTTC. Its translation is CASSAQGAYYNEQFF. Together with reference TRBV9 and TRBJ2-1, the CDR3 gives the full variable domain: DSGVTQTPKHLITATGQRVTLRCSPRSGDLSVYWYQQSLDQGLQFLIQYYNGEERAKGNILERFSAQQFPDLHSELNLSSLELGDSALYFCASSAQGAYYNEQFFGPGTRLTVL.

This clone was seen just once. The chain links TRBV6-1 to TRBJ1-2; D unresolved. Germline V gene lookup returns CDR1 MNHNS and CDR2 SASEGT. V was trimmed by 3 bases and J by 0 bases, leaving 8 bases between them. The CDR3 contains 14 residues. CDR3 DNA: TGTGCCAGCAGTGACGGGTCAGCTAACTATGGCTACACCTTC. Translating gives CASSDGSANYGYTF.

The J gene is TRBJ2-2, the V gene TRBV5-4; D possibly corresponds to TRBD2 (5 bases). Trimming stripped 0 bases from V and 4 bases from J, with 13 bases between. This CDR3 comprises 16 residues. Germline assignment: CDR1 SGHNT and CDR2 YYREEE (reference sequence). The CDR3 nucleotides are TGTGCCAGCAGCTTGGGCTTGAGAGGGAGCACCGGGGAGCTGTTTTTT. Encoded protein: CASSLGLRGSTGELFF.

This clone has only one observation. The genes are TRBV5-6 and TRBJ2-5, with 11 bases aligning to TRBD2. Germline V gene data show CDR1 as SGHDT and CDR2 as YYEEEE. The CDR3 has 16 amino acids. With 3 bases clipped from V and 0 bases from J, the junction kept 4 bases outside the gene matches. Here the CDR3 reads CASSSRLAGYQETQYF. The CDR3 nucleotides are TGTGCCAGCAGCTCCCGACTAGCGGGGTACCAAGAGACCCAGTACTTC.

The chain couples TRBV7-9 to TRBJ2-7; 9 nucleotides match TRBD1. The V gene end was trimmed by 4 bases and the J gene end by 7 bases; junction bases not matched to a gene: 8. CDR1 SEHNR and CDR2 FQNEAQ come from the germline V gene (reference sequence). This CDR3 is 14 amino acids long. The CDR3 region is CASSYDGTGREQYF. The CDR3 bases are TGTGCCAGCAGCTATGACGGGACAGGGCGGGAGCAGTACTTC.

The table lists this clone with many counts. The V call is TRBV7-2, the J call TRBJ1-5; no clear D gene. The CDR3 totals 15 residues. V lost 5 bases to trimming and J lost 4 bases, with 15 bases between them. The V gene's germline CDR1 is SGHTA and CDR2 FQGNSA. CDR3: CASSTYRAPNQPQHF. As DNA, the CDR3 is TGTGCCAGCAGCACTTATCGCGCTCCGAATCAGCCCCAGCATTTT.

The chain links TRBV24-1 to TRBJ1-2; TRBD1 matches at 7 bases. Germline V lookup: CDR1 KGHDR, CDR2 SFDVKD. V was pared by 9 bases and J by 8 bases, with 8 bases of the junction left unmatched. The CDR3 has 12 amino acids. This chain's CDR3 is CATRAQGGGYTF. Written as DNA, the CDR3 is TGTGCCACCCGGGCCCAGGGGGGAGGCTACACCTTC.

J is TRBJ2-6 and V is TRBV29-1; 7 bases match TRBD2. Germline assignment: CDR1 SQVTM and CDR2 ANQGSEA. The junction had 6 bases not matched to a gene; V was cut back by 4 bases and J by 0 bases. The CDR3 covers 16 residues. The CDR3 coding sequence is TGCAGCGTTGGGAAGCGGGACGGCTCTGGGGCCAACGTCCTGACTTTC. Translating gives CSVGKRDGSGANVLTF. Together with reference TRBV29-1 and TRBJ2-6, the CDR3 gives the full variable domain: SAVISQKPSRDICQRGTSLTIQCQVDSQVTMMFWYRQQPGQSLTLIATANQGSEATYESGFVIDKFPISRPNLTFSTLTVSNMSPEDSSIYLCSVGKRDGSGANVLTFGAGSRLTVL.

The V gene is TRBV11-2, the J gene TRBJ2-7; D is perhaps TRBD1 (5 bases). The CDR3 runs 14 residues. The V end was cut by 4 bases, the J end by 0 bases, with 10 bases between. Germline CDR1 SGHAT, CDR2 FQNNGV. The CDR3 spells CASSSRQRSYEQYF. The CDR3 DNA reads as TGTGCCAGCAGCTCCCGACAGCGCTCCTACGAGCAGTACTTC.

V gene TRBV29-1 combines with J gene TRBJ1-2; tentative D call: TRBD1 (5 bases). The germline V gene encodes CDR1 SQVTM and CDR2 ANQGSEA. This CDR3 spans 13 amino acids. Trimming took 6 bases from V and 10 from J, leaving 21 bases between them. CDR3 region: CSVASQGNSDYTF. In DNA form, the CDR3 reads TGCAGCGTAGCGAGCCAGGGTAACTCGGACTACACCTTC.

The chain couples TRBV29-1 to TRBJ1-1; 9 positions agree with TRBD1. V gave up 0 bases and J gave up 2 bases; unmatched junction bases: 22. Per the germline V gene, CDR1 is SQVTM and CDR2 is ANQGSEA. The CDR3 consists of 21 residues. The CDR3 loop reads CSVEEQPPKTGGRIENTEAFF. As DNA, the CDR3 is TGCAGCGTTGAAGAGCAACCCCCCAAGACAGGGGGGCGCATTGAAAACACTGAAGCTTTCTTT.

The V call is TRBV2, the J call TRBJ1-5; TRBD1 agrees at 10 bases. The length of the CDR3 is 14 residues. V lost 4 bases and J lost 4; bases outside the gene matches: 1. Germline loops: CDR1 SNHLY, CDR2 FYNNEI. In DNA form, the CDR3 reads TGTGCCAGCAGTGGGACAGGGGGGAATCAGCCCCAGCATTTT. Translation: CASSGTGGNQPQHF.

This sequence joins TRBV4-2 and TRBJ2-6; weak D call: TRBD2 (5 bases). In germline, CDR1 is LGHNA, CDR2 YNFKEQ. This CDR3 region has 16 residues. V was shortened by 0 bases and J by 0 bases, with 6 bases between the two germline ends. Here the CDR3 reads CASSQDGSSGANVLTF. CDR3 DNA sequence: TGTGCCAGCAGCCAAGATGGGAGCTCTGGGGCCAACGTCCTGACTTTC.

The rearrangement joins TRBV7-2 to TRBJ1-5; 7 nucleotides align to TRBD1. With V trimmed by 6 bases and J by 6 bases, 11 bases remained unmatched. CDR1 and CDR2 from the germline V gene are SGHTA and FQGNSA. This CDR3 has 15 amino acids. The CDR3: CASSWRQGKSQPQHF. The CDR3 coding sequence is TGTGCCAGCAGTTGGCGACAGGGTAAAAGTCAGCCCCAGCATTTT.

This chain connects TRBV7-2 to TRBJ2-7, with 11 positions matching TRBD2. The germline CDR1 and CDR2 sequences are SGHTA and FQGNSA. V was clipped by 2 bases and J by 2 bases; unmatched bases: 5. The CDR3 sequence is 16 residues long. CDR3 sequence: CASSLRGLAAAYEQYF. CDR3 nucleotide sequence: TGTGCCAGCAGCTTACGGGGACTAGCGGCCGCCTACGAGCAGTACTTC.

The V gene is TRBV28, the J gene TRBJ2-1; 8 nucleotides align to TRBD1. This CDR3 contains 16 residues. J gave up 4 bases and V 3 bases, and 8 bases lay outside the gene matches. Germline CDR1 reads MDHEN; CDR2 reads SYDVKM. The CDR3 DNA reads TGTGCCAGCAGTTTCCGCGGGACAGGAAATTACAATGAGCAGTTCTTC. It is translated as CASSFRGTGNYNEQFF.

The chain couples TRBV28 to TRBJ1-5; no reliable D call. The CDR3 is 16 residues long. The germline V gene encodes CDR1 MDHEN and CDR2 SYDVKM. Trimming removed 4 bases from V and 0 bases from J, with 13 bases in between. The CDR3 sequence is CASSSGGYSSNQPQHF. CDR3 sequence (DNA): TGTGCCAGCAGTTCGGGAGGGTATAGTAGCAATCAGCCCCAGCATTTT.

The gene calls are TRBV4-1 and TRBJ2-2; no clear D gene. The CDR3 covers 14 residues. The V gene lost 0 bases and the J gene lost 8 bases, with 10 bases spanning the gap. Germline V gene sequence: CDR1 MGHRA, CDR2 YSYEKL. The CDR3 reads CASSQDRSVGELFF. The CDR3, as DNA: TGCGCCAGCAGCCAAGACAGGTCCGTGGGGGAGCTGTTTTTT.

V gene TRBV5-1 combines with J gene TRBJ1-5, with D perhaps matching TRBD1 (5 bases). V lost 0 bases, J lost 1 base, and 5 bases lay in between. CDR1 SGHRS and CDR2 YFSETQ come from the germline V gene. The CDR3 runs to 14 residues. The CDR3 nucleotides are TGCGCCAGCAGCTTGGGGGGCAGCAATCAGCCCCAGCATTTT. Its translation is CASSLGGSNQPQHF.

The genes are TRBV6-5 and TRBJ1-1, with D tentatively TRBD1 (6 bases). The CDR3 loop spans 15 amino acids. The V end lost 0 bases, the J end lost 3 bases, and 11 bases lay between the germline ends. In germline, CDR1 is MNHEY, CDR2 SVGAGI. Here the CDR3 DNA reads TGTGCCAGCAGTTACTCCGGAGGGGGGGACACTGAAGCTTTCTTT. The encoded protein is CASSYSGGGDTEAFF.

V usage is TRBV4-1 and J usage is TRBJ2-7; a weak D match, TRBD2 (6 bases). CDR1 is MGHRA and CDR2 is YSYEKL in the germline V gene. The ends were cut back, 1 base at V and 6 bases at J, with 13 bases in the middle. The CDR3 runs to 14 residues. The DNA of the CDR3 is TGCGCCAGCAGCCAAGTGGACGGGAGTCGCGAGCAGTACTTC. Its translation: CASSQVDGSREQYF.

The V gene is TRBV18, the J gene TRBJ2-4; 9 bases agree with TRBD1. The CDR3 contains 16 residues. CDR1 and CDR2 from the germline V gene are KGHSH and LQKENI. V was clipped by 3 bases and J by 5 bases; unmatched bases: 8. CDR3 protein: CASSPLRTGVQNIQYF. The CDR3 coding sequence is TGTGCCAGCTCACCCCTTCGGACAGGGGTCCAAAACATTCAGTACTTC.

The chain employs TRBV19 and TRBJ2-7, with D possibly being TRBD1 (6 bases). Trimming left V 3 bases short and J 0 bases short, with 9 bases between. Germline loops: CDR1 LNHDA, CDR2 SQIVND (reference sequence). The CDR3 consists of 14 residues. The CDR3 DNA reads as TGTGCCAGTAGTATTCAGGGGAACTCCTACGAGCAGTACTTC. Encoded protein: CASSIQGNSYEQYF.

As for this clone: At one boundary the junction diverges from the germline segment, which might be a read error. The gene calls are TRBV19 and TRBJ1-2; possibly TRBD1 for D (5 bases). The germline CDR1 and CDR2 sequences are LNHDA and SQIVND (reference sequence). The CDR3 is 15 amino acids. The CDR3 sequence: CASSIQGKGNYGYTF. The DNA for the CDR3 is TGTGCCAGCAGTATTCAGGGTAAAGGAAACTATGGCTACACCTTC. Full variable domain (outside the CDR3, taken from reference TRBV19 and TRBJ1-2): DGGITQSPKYLFRKEGQNVTLSCEQNLNHDAMYWYRQDPGQGLRLIYYSQIVNDFQKGDIAEGYSVSREKKESFPLTVTSAQKNPTAFYLCASSIQGKGNYGYTFGSGTRLTVV.

This CDR3 is CASSPGQNSYEQYF. Here the CDR3 DNA reads TGTGCCAGCTCACCTGGACAGAATTCCTACGAGCAGTACTTC. The V call is TRBV18, the J call TRBJ2-7; D might be TRBD1 (6 bases). Germline CDR1 is KGHSH and CDR2 is LQKENI. This CDR3 is built from 14 residues. Trimming pared 3 bases from V and 1 base from J, leaving 10 bases between.

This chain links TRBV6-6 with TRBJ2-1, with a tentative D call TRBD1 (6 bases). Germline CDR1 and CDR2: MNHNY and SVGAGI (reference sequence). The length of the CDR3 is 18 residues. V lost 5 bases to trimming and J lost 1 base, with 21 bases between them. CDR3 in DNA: TGTGCCAGCAGTCACACGCCCCCCGGGACAATTTCCTACAATGAGCAGTTCTTC. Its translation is CASSHTPPGTISYNEQFF.

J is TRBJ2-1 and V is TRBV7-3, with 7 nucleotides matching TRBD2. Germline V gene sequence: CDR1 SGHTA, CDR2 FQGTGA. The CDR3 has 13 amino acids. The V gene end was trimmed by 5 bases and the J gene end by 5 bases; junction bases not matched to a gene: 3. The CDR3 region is CASSLLADNEQFF. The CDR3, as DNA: TGTGCCAGCAGCCTTCTAGCGGACAATGAGCAGTTCTTC.